The clone carrying this T cell receptor (beta chain) was detected ten times or more. The antigen is unknown. Patients affected by ophthalmopathy presented a Clinical Activity Score of at least 3, a NOSPECS grade of at least 4, and disease duration below 3 months. This sample was taken from a study of T cells in Graves' hyperthyroidism and ophthalmopathy. Trimming left V 3 bases short and J 6 bases short, with 17 bases between. CDR3 length: 15 residues. TCR beta CDR3 regions were amplified from RNA. Initially, a first-round RT-PCR of the TCR CDR3 employed the HTBI primer set. MiXCR was run by TCRdb on the multiplex PCR reads, yielding one entry per CDR3 protein. The table includes about 350,000 distinct CDR3 sequences, 15% to 20% detected once. Regarding the study as a whole: Peripheral blood also featured most of the thyroid clonotypes expanded above 0.001.

This chain connects TRBV12-3 or TRBV12-4 to TRBJ1-2, with D tentatively TRBD1 (5 bases). This sequence was found in a woman between 35 and 50 years old with Graves' ophthalmopathy. The sample taken for sequencing was blood. CDR3 DNA: TGTGCCAGCAGTTTCACACAGGCTGTGGGGGATGGCTACACCTTC. This gives the protein CASSFTQAVGDGYTF.